Detailed here is one T cell receptor (beta chain). What it recognizes is unknown. Primers included in the PCR were 60 Vbeta and 13 Jbeta primers. Some clones are missing from TCRdb's copy, which holds only in-frame ones; the method was immunoSEQ multiplex PCR. The table lists 100,000 to 130,000 clones, around 69% of them singletons, with approximately 2% in the top ten. Germline assignment: CDR1 SEHNR and CDR2 FQNEAQ (reference sequence). Unmatched junction bases numbered 7, after V lost 4 bases and J lost 4 bases. CDR3 size: 15 residues. The record originates from a study of cytomegalovirus exposure and HLA in healthy donors. Whole-study results and caveats: The authors considered a cluster of highly shared sequence variants likely to be a sequencing artifact. As confirmed in vitro, a few CMV-associated chains were specific for CMV antigens. The authors later linked a missense DCLRE1C variant to TCR beta V- and J-gene trimming.

There were likely unrecorded immune exposures, though donors were nominally healthy when sampled. The source of this sequence is a man younger than 30 in good health and CMV-seronegative. This rearrangement joins TRBV7-9 to TRBJ2-1; 7 nucleotides agree with TRBD2. Sequencing was carried out using PBMCs. The CDR3 region is CASSSEREPYNEQFF. Here the CDR3 DNA reads TGTGCCAGCAGCTCCGAGCGGGAACCGTACAATGAGCAGTTCTTC.